This T cell receptor beta chain was retrieved from a study of beta chain features in type 1 diabetes. This clone was observed a few times. What it binds is unknown. Study-level points and caveats: All four CD4+ subsets of Type 1 diabetes patients contained TCRB CDR3s that were moderately but significantly shorter.

Sequencing targeted expressed TCRB transcripts, as all isolated RNA had been reverse transcribed. This table comes from immunoSEQ multiplex PCR, and its TCRdb copy is limited to in-frame clones, with some not included. The data show hundreds of thousands of clones, roughly 12% seen once. The CDR3 length is 13 residues. Germline CDR1 and CDR2: MDHEN and SYDVKM. Trimming removed 3 bases at V and 8 bases at J, with 11 bases between. Cell sorting via CD45RO/CCR7/CD25/CD127/CD95/CD27 was performed to obtain CD4+ naive, central memory, regulatory and stem cell-like memory cells. This receptor was obtained from a woman under 30 with type 1 diabetes. The rearrangement links TRBV28 to TRBJ2-1; perhaps TRBD2 as D (5 bases). The sequencing sample was made of naive CD4+ T cells from blood. The CDR3: CASSFLTEDEQFF. In DNA form, the CDR3 reads TGTGCCAGCAGTTTCCTGACGGAGGATGAGCAGTTCTTC.